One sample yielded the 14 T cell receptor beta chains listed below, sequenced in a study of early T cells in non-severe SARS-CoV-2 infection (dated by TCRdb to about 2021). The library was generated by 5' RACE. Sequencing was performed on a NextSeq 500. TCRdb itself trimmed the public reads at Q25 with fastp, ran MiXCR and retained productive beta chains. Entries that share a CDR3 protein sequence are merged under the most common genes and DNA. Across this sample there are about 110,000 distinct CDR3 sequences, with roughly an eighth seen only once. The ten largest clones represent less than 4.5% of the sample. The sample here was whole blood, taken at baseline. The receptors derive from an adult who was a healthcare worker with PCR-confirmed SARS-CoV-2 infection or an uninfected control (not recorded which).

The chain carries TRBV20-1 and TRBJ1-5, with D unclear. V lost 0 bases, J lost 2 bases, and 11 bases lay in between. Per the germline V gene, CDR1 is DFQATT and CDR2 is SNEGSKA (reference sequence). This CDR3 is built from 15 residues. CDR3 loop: CSARDGGRGNQPQHF. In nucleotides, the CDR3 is TGCAGTGCTAGAGATGGAGGACGGGGCAATCAGCCCCAGCATTTT.

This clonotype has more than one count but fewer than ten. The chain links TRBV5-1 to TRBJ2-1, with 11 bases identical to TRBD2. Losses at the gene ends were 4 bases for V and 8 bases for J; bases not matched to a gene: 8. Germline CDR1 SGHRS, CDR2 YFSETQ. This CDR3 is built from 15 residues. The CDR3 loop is CASSSTSGGYDEQFF. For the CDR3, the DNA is TGCGCCAGCAGCAGTACTAGCGGGGGTTACGATGAGCAGTTCTTC.

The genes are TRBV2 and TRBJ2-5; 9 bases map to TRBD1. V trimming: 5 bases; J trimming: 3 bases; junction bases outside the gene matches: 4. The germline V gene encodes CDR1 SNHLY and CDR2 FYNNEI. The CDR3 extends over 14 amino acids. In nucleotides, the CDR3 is TGTGCCAGCAGTAACAGGGGGCGAGAAGAGACCCAGTACTTC. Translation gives CASSNRGREETQYF.

CDR3 DNA sequence: TGTGCCAGCAGCCACGTACGGGGCGGTCGCACAGATACGCAGCATTTT. Its protein is CASSHVRGGRTDTQHF. The V and J genes are TRBV14 and TRBJ2-3, with a possible D match to TRBD1 (5 bases). The J call may be wrong; the DNA end is better matched by TRBJ1-5. Germline CDR1 is SGHDN and CDR2 is FVKESK. CDR3 size: 16 residues.

For the CDR3, the DNA is TGTGCCAGCAGCTTATCAGGGGAAAACTCCTACGAGCAGTACTTC. This sequence encodes CASSLSGENSYEQYF. The genes are TRBV7-3 and TRBJ2-7; TRBD1 might be the D (6 bases). The CDR3 is made up of 15 amino acids. V lost 2 bases and J lost 0, with 11 bases in between. The germline V gene has CDR1 SGHTA and CDR2 FQGTGA.

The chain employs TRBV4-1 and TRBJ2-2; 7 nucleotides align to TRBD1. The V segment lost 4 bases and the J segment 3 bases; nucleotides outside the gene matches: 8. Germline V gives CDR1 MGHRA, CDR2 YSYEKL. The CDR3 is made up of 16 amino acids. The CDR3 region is CASSLKSTGDTGELFF. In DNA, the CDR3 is TGCGCCAGCAGCCTAAAATCCACAGGGGACACCGGGGAGCTGTTTTTT.

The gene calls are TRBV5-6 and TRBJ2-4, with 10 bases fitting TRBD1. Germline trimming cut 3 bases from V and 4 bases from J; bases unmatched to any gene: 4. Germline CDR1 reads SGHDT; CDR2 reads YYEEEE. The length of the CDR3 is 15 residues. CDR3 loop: CASSSGTGVKNIQYF. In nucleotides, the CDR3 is TGTGCCAGCAGCTCTGGGACAGGGGTTAAAAACATTCAGTACTTC.

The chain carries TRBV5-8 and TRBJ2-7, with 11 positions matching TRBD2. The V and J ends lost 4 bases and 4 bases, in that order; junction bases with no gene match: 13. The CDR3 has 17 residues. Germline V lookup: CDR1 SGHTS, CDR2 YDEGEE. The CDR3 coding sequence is TGTGCCAGCAGCCTAGCCGGGACTAGCGGTTGGGTGTACGAGCAGTACTTC. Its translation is CASSLAGTSGWVYEQYF.

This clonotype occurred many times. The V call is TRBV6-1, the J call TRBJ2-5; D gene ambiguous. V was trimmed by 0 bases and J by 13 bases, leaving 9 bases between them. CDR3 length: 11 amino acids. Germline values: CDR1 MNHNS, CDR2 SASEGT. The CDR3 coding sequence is TGTGCCAGCAGTGAAGCGTTGTTTTTGTACTTC. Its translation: CASSEALFLYF.

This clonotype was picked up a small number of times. CDR3 sequence (DNA): TGCGCCAGCAGCCCGGGCCCGACAGGGGGGCAAGAGACCCAGTACTTC. Translation: CASSPGPTGGQETQYF. J is TRBJ2-5 and V is TRBV5-1; 9 nucleotides match TRBD1. The CDR3 loop spans 16 amino acids. Germline CDR1 SGHRS, CDR2 YFSETQ. V lost 4 bases to trimming and J lost 2 bases; unmatched junction nucleotides: 9.

The CDR3 here is CASIMTGEGDTQYF. The DNA for the CDR3 is TGTGCCAGCATTATGACAGGGGAGGGAGATACGCAGTATTTT. The rearrangement links TRBV2 to TRBJ2-3, with D perhaps matching TRBD1 (8 bases). Between the trimmed V and J ends, which lost 7 bases and 5 bases, there was a span of 16 bases. Germline V lookup: CDR1 SNHLY, CDR2 FYNNEI. The CDR3 extends over 14 amino acids. The full variable domain, in which reference TRBV2 and TRBJ2-3 provide the parts outside the CDR3, is EPEVTQTPSHQVTQMGQEVILRCVPISNHLYFYWYRQILGQKVEFLVSFYNNEISEKSEIFDDQFSVERPDGSNFTLKIRSTKLEDSAMYFCASIMTGEGDTQYFGPGTRLTVL.

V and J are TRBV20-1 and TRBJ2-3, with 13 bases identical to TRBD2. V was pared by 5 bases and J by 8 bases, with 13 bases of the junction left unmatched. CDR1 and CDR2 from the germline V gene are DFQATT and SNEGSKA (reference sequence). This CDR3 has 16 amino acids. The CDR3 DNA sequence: TGCAGTGCTGCCCGGACTAGCGGGGGCCACGGACTTACGCAGTATTTT. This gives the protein CSAARTSGGHGLTQYF.

The CDR3, as DNA: TGTGCCAGCAGTCAAACCCGAATCTCTAGTCAGCCCCAGCATTTT. As protein: CASSQTRISSQPQHF. The rearrangement joins TRBV28 to TRBJ1-5, with no clear D. This CDR3 has 15 residues. The germline gives CDR1 MDHEN, CDR2 SYDVKM. The V end lost 5 bases, the J end lost 6 bases, and 17 bases lay between the germline ends.

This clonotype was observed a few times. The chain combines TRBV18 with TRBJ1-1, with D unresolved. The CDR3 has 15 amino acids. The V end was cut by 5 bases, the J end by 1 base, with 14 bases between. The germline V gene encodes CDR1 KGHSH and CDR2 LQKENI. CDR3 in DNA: TGTGCCAGCTCAAACTCCGAGCCGGCGAACACTGAAGCTTTCTTT. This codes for CASSNSEPANTEAFF.